One and the same sample provided the 5 T cell receptor beta chains below, sequenced in a study of T cells in localized non-small cell lung cancer. The assay was immunoSEQ multiplex PCR, and TCRdb's table has in-frame clones only and misses some. The sample has 25,000 to 35,000 clones; roughly 91% are singletons. This sample comprised peripheral blood, obtained before any cancer treatment. The receptors here all came from a woman aged 35-75 years with stage I lung adenocarcinoma.

The chain uses TRBV28 and TRBJ2-5; D perhaps matches TRBD1 (5 bases). The germline V gene has CDR1 MDHEN and CDR2 SYDVKM. The CDR3 has 14 amino acids. With 0 bases removed from V and 4 bases from J, the gap between germline ends came to 9 bases. The CDR3 loop reads CASSLWGRTETQYF. DNA for the CDR3: TGTGCCAGCAGTTTATGGGGGCGCACAGAGACCCAGTACTTC.

The gene calls are TRBV19 and TRBJ2-7; tentatively, D is TRBD1 or TRBD2 (5 bases each). The V gene's germline CDR1 is LNHDA and CDR2 SQIVND (reference sequence). V gave up 3 bases and J gave up 3 bases, with 9 bases separating them. This CDR3 contains 13 residues. DNA for the CDR3: TGTGCCAGTAGTATGGGACCACTCTACGAGCAGTACTTC. Translation gives CASSMGPLYEQYF.

The chain is built from TRBV5-1 and TRBJ1-3; the D gene is possibly TRBD1 (5 bases). This CDR3 has 15 residues. The germline CDR1 and CDR2 sequences are SGHRS and YFSETQ. Between the trimmed V and J ends, which lost 4 bases and 2 bases, there was a span of 13 bases. The CDR3 DNA sequence: TGCGCCAGCAGCGTAGGGACTCTTACTGGAAACACCATATATTTT. It is translated as CASSVGTLTGNTIYF.

The V and J genes are TRBV4-3 and TRBJ1-3, with D possibly being TRBD1 (6 bases). The germline V gene encodes CDR1 LGHNA and CDR2 YSLEER. V gave up 4 bases and J gave up 0 bases, with 16 bases separating them. The CDR3 sequence is 17 residues long. Written as DNA, the CDR3 is TGCGCCAGCAGCCGGGCGTGGGGGGACAACTCTGGAAACACCATATATTTT. Translating gives CASSRAWGDNSGNTIYF.

The rearrangement uses TRBV19 and TRBJ2-1, with TRBD2 matching over 7 bases. The CDR3 extends over 14 amino acids. Germline CDR1 and CDR2: LNHDA and SQIVND (reference sequence). V dropped 5 bases and J dropped 2; count of bases not matched to a gene: 3. The CDR3 protein is CASSPGLAYNEQFF. In DNA, the CDR3 is TGTGCCAGTAGTCCCGGACTAGCCTACAATGAGCAGTTCTTC.